This entry features one TCR beta chain sequence. The specificity of this receptor is unknown. The record has no base qualities; no much larger clone is one base away. Inclusive of the bounding cysteine and phenylalanine, the CDR3 is 14 residues long. Left in the record is the CDR3 DNA by itself, 42 bases read in frame from the first base. Per the germline V gene (reference sequence), LNHDA is the CDR1 and SQIVND is the CDR2. V loses 5 bases at its end and J loses 4 bases; junction bases beyond the gene matches: 5. The method was the immunoSEQ multiplex PCR assay. The clones in this table, taken by TCRdb from immuneACCESS, are in-frame only. Not every clone is retained; where verified, under half of the shortfall comes from an unresolved V gene, and the cause of the rest is unknown. Across this sample there are around 35,000 clones, with roughly 96% seen only once. Clones ranked in the top ten supply under 7.5% of the sample.

The treatment or condition label of this sample denotes: preoperative locoregional IRX-2 cytokine immunotherapy. The samples were obtained from a phase Ib study in which preoperative, locoregional IRX-2 cytokine immunotherapy intended to prime immune responses was tested. Before surgery, IRX-2 was given to the donors, who were patients with early-stage breast cancer. This sample was included in a study of preoperative IRX-2 immunotherapy in early breast cancer (dated by TCRdb to the late 2010s). The material was obtained from a patient treated with IRX-2 immunotherapy. The chain was built from TRBV19 and TRBJ1-2; 9 bases in the junction line up with TRBD1. This TCR came from a human donor with breast cancer. The DNA is TGTGCCAGTAGTCTTACAGGGGGCGGCTATGGCTACACCTTC. It is translated as CASSLTGGGYGYTF.